The clone carrying this T cell receptor beta chain was picked up many times. Its antigen is not identified. This record comes from a study of T cell responses to AZD1222 COVID-19 vaccine. Data came from immunoSEQ multiplex PCR; TCRdb stores just in-frame clones and leaves some out. This table has around 140,000 clones, around 90% appearing once. The CDR3 runs to 12 residues. The germline V gene has CDR1 MNHNS and CDR2 SASEGT. The V end lost 6 bases, the J end lost 5 bases, and 8 bases lay between the germline ends. Findings of the study overall: Vaccine-related CD4 TCRs covered spike, predominating at 160-218 and 743-854. Donors skewed white British and female; clonal diversity was possibly underestimated. Seropositivity was recorded at baseline in only a handful of AZD1222 recipients.

The clonotype originates from an adult in good health. The input for sequencing was peripheral blood, taken on day 0 of AZD1222 vaccination. This sequence joins TRBV6-1 and TRBJ1-3, with D hard to call. This CDR3 reads CASSPSRNTIYF. The CDR3 DNA sequence: TGTGCCAGCAGCCCGTCTAGAAACACCATATATTTT.